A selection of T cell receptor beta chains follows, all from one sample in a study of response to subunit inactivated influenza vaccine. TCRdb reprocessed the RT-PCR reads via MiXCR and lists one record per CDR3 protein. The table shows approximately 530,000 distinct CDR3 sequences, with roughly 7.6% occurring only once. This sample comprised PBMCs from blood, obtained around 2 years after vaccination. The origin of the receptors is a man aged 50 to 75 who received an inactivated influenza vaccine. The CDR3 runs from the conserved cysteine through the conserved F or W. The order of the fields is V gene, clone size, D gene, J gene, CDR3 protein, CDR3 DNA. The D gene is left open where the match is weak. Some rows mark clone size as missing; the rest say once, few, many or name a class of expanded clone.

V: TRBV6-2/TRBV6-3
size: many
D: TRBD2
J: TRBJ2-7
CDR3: CASSPTSGRFYEQYF
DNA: TGTGCCAGCAGTCCCACTAGCGGGAGGTTCTACGAGCAGTACTTC

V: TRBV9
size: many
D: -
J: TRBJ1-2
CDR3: CASSGRSGANYGYTF
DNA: TGTGCCAGCAGCGGTAGGTCAGGGGCGAACTATGGCTACACCTTC

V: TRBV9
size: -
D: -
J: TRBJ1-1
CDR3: CASSGLGMNTEAFF
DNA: TGTGCCAGCAGCGGGCTGGGAATGAACACTGAAGCTTTCTTT

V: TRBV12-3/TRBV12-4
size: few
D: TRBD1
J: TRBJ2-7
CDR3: CASSPRTGGFRVTYEQYF
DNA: TGTGCCAGCAGTCCAAGGACAGGGGGCTTTCGGGTTACCTACGAGCAGTACTTC

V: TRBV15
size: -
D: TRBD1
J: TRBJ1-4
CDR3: CATSRDLVWTGGDDEKLFF
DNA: TGTGCCACCAGCAGAGATTTGGTTTGGACAGGGGGCGATGATGAAAAACTGTTTTTT

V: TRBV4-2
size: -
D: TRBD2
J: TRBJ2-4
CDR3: CASSQVQGVAGGETKNIQYF
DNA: TGTGCCAGCAGCCAAGTCCAGGGAGTAGCGGGGGGTGAGACCAAAAACATTCAGTACTTC

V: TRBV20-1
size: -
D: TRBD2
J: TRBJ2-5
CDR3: CSARDAGRLAGETQYF
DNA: TGCAGTGCTAGAGATGCGGGACGGCTAGCGGGAGAGACCCAGTACTTC

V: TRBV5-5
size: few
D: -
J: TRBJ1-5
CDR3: CASSYENGQPQHF
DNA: TGTGCCAGCAGCTACGAAAACGGTCAGCCCCAGCATTTT

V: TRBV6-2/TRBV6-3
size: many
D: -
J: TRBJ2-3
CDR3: CASSPGVPDTQYF
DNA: TGTGCCAGCAGTCCTGGGGTTCCAGATACGCAGTATTTT

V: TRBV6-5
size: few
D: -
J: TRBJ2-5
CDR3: CASKGETQYF
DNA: TGTGCCAGCAAGGGAGAGACCCAGTACTTC

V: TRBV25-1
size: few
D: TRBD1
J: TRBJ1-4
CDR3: CASAGGGGEKLFF
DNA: TGTGCCAGCGCAGGGGGCGGGGGTGAAAAACTGTTTTTT

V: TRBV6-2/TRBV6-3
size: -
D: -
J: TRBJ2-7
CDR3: CASSYGSGSTSYEQYF
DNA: TGTGCCAGCAGTTATGGTTCCGGGAGCACGTCCTACGAGCAGTACTTC

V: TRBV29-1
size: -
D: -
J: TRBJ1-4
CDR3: CSVGGSGNEKLFF
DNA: TGCAGCGTTGGGGGCTCGGGTAATGAAAAACTGTTTTTT

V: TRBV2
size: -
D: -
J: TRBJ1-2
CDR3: CASKGGWDGYTF
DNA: TGTGCCAGCAAGGGGGGTTGGGATGGCTACACCTTC